These T cell receptor beta chains were read from a single sample in a study of CD4 T cells in relation to SARS-CoV-2 and coronaviruses. Sequencing was performed with immunoSEQ multiplex PCR; in TCRdb, only in-frame clones are kept and a portion is missing. The sample lists 35,000 to 40,000 clones, around 85% occurring once. The material sequenced was memory CD4+ T cells from PBMCs. Receptors originate from an adult with COVID-19. CDR3s include the opening cysteine and the closing phenylalanine or tryptophan. Fields, in order: V gene, D gene, clone size, J gene, CDR3 protein, CDR3 DNA. A D gene is named only where the DNA matches it firmly. Size is stated for part of the rows, as once, few or many counts, or as a class when the clone is expanded.

>TRBV5-4|.|.|TRBJ2-7
CASSSPRTRIYEQYF
TGTGCCAGCAGCTCCCCCCGGACTCGGATCTACGAGCAGTACTTC
>TRBV7-2|.|.|TRBJ2-5
CASRVAGARETQYF
TGTGCCAGCAGAGTGGCGGGGGCGAGGGAGACCCAGTACTTC
>TRBV25-1|TRBD1|.|TRBJ2-5
CASSDSGGRRTQYF
TGTGCCAGCAGTGATTCAGGGGGCCGGCGTACCCAGTACTTC
>TRBV27|.|.|TRBJ1-1
CASSFGWAGENTEAFF
TGTGCCAGCAGTTTCGGATGGGCAGGGGAGAACACTGAAGCTTTCTTT
>TRBV5-1|.|.|TRBJ2-7
CASSDTKSYEQYF
TGCGCCAGCAGCGACACCAAATCCTACGAGCAGTACTTC
>TRBV5-6|TRBD1|.|TRBJ1-1
CASSFSIRGRDGTEAFF
TGTGCCAGCAGCTTCTCTATCAGGGGGAGGGATGGAACTGAAGCTTTCTTT
>TRBV5-1|.|.|TRBJ2-7
CASSLTEDAHEQYF
TGCGCCAGCAGCTTGACAGAAGATGCCCACGAGCAGTACTTC
>TRBV27|TRBD2|once|TRBJ2-2
CASSLRDYGTGELFF
TGTGCCAGCAGTCTCCGGGACTACGGCACCGGGGAGCTGTTTTTT
>TRBV7-2|.|.|TRBJ1-2
CASSLIQGYGYTF
TGTGCCAGCAGCTTAATTCAGGGCTATGGCTACACCTTC
>TRBV9|.|.|TRBJ2-1
CASSEGSWGNEQFF
TGTGCCAGCAGCGAGGGATCTTGGGGCAATGAGCAGTTCTTC
>TRBV2|TRBD2|few|TRBJ2-2
CASRRTSGRVGELFF
TGTGCCAGCAGGAGGACTAGCGGGAGGGTCGGGGAGCTGTTTTTT
>TRBV6-5|TRBD1|.|TRBJ1-2
CASSPWRQGLLGYTF
TGTGCCAGCAGCCCCTGGCGACAGGGTCTGTTGGGCTACACCTTC
>TRBV7-6|TRBD2|.|TRBJ2-3
CASSPRTRASTDTQYF
TGTGCCAGCAGCCCGCGGACTAGGGCAAGCACAGATACGCAGTATTTT
>TRBV6-1|TRBD1|.|TRBJ2-7
CASSENVGIGGRTWQYF
TGTGCCAGCAGTGAAAATGTGGGGATAGGGGGCAGAACTTGGCAGTACTTC
>TRBV24-1|.|.|TRBJ2-1
CATSDPLLVVWDNEQFF
TGTGCCACCAGTGATCCTCTCCTAGTTGTCTGGGACAATGAGCAGTTCTTC
>TRBV27|.|once|TRBJ1-2
CASSLSFGSGYTF
TGTGCCAGCAGTTTATCCTTTGGCAGTGGCTACACCTTC
>TRBV28|TRBD1|.|TRBJ2-7
CASSLTGQAFYEQYF
TGTGCCAGCAGTTTAACCGGACAGGCATTTTACGAGCAGTACTTC
>TRBV29-1|TRBD1|.|TRBJ2-7
CSVKMGTGDVEQYF
TGCAGCGTGAAGATGGGGACAGGGGATGTCGAGCAGTACTTC
>TRBV12-3/TRBV12-4|.|.|TRBJ2-5
CASLRSGATQYF
TGTGCCAGCCTGAGGAGCGGTGCGACCCAGTACTTC
>TRBV19|TRBD2|.|TRBJ2-6
CASKRGPASGSSGANVLTF
TGTGCCAGTAAACGGGGGCCGGCTAGCGGGAGTTCCGGGGCCAACGTCCTGACTTTC
>TRBV7-8|.|few|TRBJ2-7
CASSLKFEQYF
TGTGCCAGCAGCTTAAAGTTCGAGCAGTACTTC
>TRBV3-1/TRBV3-2|.|once|TRBJ2-7
CASSQTRQGEQYF
TGTGCCAGCAGCCAGACGCGCCAAGGTGAGCAGTACTTC
>TRBV24-1|TRBD2|.|TRBJ2-1
CATSGWTSGFEQFF
TGTGCCACCAGTGGTTGGACTAGCGGCTTTGAGCAGTTCTTC
>TRBV12-3/TRBV12-4|.|few|TRBJ1-3
CATPDSSGNTIYF
TGTGCCACCCCTGACTCCTCTGGAAACACCATATATTTT
>TRBV9|.|.|TRBJ2-1
CASSGRREYSYNEQFF
TGTGCCAGCAGCGGCCGCCGGGAGTACTCCTACAATGAGCAGTTCTTC
>TRBV5-1|.|few|TRBJ1-5
CASSYSINQPQHF
TGCGCCAGCAGTTATAGCATCAATCAGCCCCAGCATTTT
>TRBV6-5|.|.|TRBJ1-2
CASRQGFDGYTF
TGTGCCAGCAGGCAGGGTTTTGATGGCTACACCTTC
>TRBV10-1|.|few|TRBJ1-5
CASSGAGPNQPQHF
TGCGCCAGCAGTGGAGCAGGGCCTAATCAGCCCCAGCATTTT
>TRBV23-1|.|.|TRBJ1-3
CASSQSGVGNTIYF
TGCGCCAGCAGTCAATCCGGGGTTGGAAACACCATATATTTT
>TRBV29-1|.|.|TRBJ1-3
CSVVVGSSGNTIYF
TGCAGCGTTGTGGTTGGGTCCTCTGGAAACACCATATATTTT
>TRBV4-1|.|.|TRBJ1-1
CASSQERRGPAGTEAFF
TGCGCCAGCAGCCAAGAGAGGCGGGGGCCCGCGGGCACTGAAGCTTTCTTT
>TRBV24-1|.|.|TRBJ2-7
CATSDGSSYEQYF
TGTGCCACCAGTGACGGCAGCTCCTACGAGCAGTACTTC
>TRBV19|.|.|TRBJ1-5
CASSIHQGTGHNQPQHF
TGTGCCAGTAGTATCCACCAGGGAACAGGGCACAATCAGCCCCAGCATTTT
>TRBV14|TRBD1|.|TRBJ1-4
CASSPRPPGQGNEKLFF
TGTGCCAGCAGCCCAAGGCCGCCGGGACAGGGTAATGAAAAACTGTTTTTT
>TRBV5-1|TRBD2|.|TRBJ2-3
CASSLGKTSGSTDTQYF
TGCGCCAGCAGCTTGGGTAAAACTAGCGGTAGCACAGATACGCAGTATTTT
>TRBV3-1/TRBV3-2|.|few|TRBJ1-5
CASSQGGIQPQHF
TGTGCCAGCAGCCAAGGGGGGATTCAGCCCCAGCATTTT
>TRBV5-1|.|.|TRBJ2-3
CASSYGADTQYF
TGCGCCAGCAGCTACGGGGCCGATACGCAGTATTTT
>TRBV10-2|TRBD2|.|TRBJ2-1
CASKSGLAVYEQFF
TGCGCCAGCAAATCAGGGCTAGCGGTCTATGAGCAGTTCTTC
>TRBV19|TRBD2|.|TRBJ2-1
CASSIVRTSGRVNEQFF
TGTGCCAGTAGTATAGTTAGGACTAGCGGGAGGGTAAATGAGCAGTTCTTC
>TRBV28|TRBD1|.|TRBJ2-7
CASSPGPRQGVDEQYF
TGTGCCAGCAGCCCTGGCCCCCGACAGGGAGTCGACGAGCAGTACTTC
>TRBV24-1|TRBD2|.|TRBJ2-3
CATSDLGTSGNTDTQYF
TGTGCCACCAGTGATTTAGGGACTAGCGGGAACACAGATACGCAGTATTTT
>TRBV28|.|.|TRBJ2-5
CASSLTETKETQYF
TGTGCCAGCAGTTTGACCGAAACCAAAGAGACCCAGTACTTC
>TRBV5-1|TRBD1|.|TRBJ1-1
CASSLGQGLFTGAFF
TGCGCCAGCAGCTTGGGACAGGGGCTATTCACAGGAGCTTTCTTT
>TRBV10-3|.|once|TRBJ2-7
CAITREFLSYEQYF
TGTGCCATCACGAGGGAGTTTTTGAGCTACGAGCAGTACTTC
>TRBV4-1|TRBD1|once|TRBJ1-2
CASSQGQGTSYGYTF
TGCGCCAGCAGCCAAGGACAGGGAACCAGCTATGGCTACACCTTC
>TRBV3-1/TRBV3-2|TRBD2|few|TRBJ2-3
CASSQDPPGLAGGADTQYF
TGTGCCAGCAGCCAAGATCCCCCCGGACTAGCGGGGGGAGCAGATACGCAGTATTTT
>TRBV19|.|few|TRBJ1-5
CASSTDQPQHF
TGTGCCAGTAGTACAGATCAGCCCCAGCATTTT
>TRBV4-1|.|.|TRBJ2-3
CASSHRAGTDTQYF
TGCGCCAGCAGCCACAGAGCGGGCACAGATACGCAGTATTTT
>TRBV11-1|TRBD1|few|TRBJ2-7
CASSSQTGDIYDEQYF
TGTGCCAGCAGCTCCCAGACAGGGGACATTTACGATGAGCAGTACTTC
>TRBV28|TRBD2|few|TRBJ2-2
CASITSGLTNTGELFF
TGTGCCAGCATCACTAGCGGGCTAACGAACACCGGGGAGCTGTTTTTT
>TRBV19|.|.|TRBJ2-3
CASSLRDKGADTQYF
TGTGCCAGTAGTCTCCGGGACAAGGGGGCAGATACGCAGTATTTT
>TRBV2|.|.|TRBJ2-3
CASSEVGWDRNAGDTQYF
TGTGCCAGCAGTGAAGTGGGTTGGGACCGAAACGCTGGAGATACGCAGTATTTT
>TRBV6-2/TRBV6-3|TRBD2|.|TRBJ2-1
CASSIGRAGGYNEQFF
TGTGCCAGCAGTATCGGACGAGCGGGAGGGTATAATGAGCAGTTCTTC
>TRBV5-4|.|.|TRBJ2-3
CASSDPSTDTQYF
TGTGCCAGCAGCGACCCTAGCACAGATACGCAGTATTTT
>TRBV19|.|.|TRBJ1-1
CAVTSGTEAFF
TGTGCCGTTACGTCCGGCACTGAAGCTTTCTTT
>TRBV9|.|.|TRBJ2-2
CASSEAGTYNTGELFF
TGTGCCAGCAGCGAAGCCGGGACTTATAACACCGGGGAGCTGTTTTTT
>TRBV18|.|.|TRBJ1-1
CASSPVRGTEAFF
TGTGCCAGCTCACCGGTGAGAGGCACTGAAGCTTTCTTT
>TRBV5-4|TRBD2|.|TRBJ2-7
CASSRGLAFSYEQYF
TGTGCCAGCAGCCGAGGACTAGCCTTCTCCTACGAGCAGTACTTC
>TRBV28|.|.|TRBJ1-3
CASSLGRVKGNTIYF
TGTGCCAGCAGTTTGGGAAGGGTGAAAGGAAACACCATATATTTT
>TRBV7-9|.|.|TRBJ2-6
CAYLSGAGAPSGANVLTF
TGTGCCTACCTTTCGGGTGCGGGGGCCCCCTCTGGGGCCAACGTCCTGACTTTC